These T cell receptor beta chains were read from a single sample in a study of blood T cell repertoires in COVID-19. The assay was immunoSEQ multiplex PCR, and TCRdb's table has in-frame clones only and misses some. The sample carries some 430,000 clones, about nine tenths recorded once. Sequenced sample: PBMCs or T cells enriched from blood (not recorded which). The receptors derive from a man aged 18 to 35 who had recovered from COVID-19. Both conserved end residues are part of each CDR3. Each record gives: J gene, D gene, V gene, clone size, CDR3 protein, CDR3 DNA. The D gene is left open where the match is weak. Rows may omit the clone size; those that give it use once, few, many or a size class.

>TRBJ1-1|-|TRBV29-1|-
CSVTTGTPEAFF
TGCAGCGTGACAACCGGGACACCTGAAGCTTTCTTT
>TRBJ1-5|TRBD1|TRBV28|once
CASSLGQGGAQPQHF
TGTGCCAGCAGCCTAGGACAGGGCGGCGCTCAGCCCCAGCATTTT
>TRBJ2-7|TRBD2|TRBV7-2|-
CASSLTSGGYQYF
TGTGCCAGCAGCTTAACTAGCGGGGGGTATCAGTACTTC
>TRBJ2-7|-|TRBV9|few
CASSVGGSYEQYF
TGTGCCAGCAGCGTTGGCGGATCCTACGAGCAGTACTTC
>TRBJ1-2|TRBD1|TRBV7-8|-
CASSPGQGAFYGYTF
TGTGCCAGCAGCCCAGGACAGGGGGCTTTCTATGGCTACACCTTC
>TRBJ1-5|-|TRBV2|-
CASSGESQPQHF
TGTGCCAGCAGTGGCGAAAGTCAGCCCCAGCATTTT
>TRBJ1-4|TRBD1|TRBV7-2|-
CASSPPTGQKLFF
TGTGCCAGCAGCCCTCCGACAGGGCAAAAACTGTTTTTT
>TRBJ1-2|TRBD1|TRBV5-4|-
CASSPGQGGTGGYTF
TGTGCCAGCAGCCCCGGACAGGGAGGGACCGGTGGCTACACCTTC
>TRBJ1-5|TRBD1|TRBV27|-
CASRLTGTNQPQHF
TGTGCCAGCAGACTGACAGGGACTAATCAGCCCCAGCATTTT
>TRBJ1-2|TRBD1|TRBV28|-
CASNPDRVHGYTF
TGTGCCAGCAATCCTGACAGGGTGCATGGCTACACCTTC
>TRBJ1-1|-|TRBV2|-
CASRGGRNTEAFF
TGTGCCAGCAGAGGCGGTCGGAACACTGAAGCTTTCTTT